A single sample gave rise to the 18 T cell receptor beta chains below, sequenced in a study of blood T cells in healthy people across ages. With a J-beta primer mix and a sample-barcoded 5' primer, a second PCR ran about 6 to 11 cycles. TCRdb passed the 5' RACE reads through MiXCR, listing each CDR3 protein once. Of 1.5 million to 2 million distinct CDR3 sequences detected, 28% appear once; the ten largest clones hold 7.7%. Sequencing used blood. These receptors all come from a young woman in good health.

This clonotype was counted between two and nine times. V is TRBV10-2 and J is TRBJ2-1; no definite D call. Trimming cost V 6 bases and J 6 bases, with 9 bases left between them. Germline assignment: CDR1 WSHSY and CDR2 SAAADI. CDR3 size: 12 residues. This chain's CDR3 is CASRIVLNEQFF. The DNA of the CDR3 is TGCGCCAGCAGGATAGTCCTCAATGAGCAGTTCTTC.

This clonotype was seen a handful of times. This sequence joins TRBV6-5 and TRBJ2-1, with D maybe TRBD1 (7 bases). Germline CDR1 is MNHEY and CDR2 is SVGAGI. CDR3 length: 14 amino acids. V shed 6 bases and J shed 12 bases, with 21 bases lying between them. The CDR3 here is CASSQGGGSRGQFF. The DNA for the CDR3 is TGTGCCAGCAGCCAGGGGGGCGGCTCCAGGGGGCAGTTCTTC.

The rearrangement joins TRBV7-9 to TRBJ1-2, with a tentative D call TRBD1 (6 bases). CDR3 length equals 17 residues. V gave up 3 bases and J gave up 1 base, with 18 bases separating them. The V gene's germline CDR1 is SEHNR and CDR2 FQNEAQ (reference sequence). For the CDR3, the DNA is TGTGCCAGCAGCTTCGGTTCAGGGGTCTTGCGTAACTATGGCTACACCTTC. This codes for CASSFGSGVLRNYGYTF. The full variable domain, completed using reference TRBV7-9 and TRBJ1-2, is DTGVSQNPRHKITKRGQNVTFRCDPISEHNRLYWYRQTLGQGPEFLTYFQNEAQLEKSRLLSDRFSAERPKGSFSTLEIQRTEQGDSAMYLCASSFGSGVLRNYGYTFGSGTRLTVV.

V is TRBV28 and J is TRBJ2-1; TRBD1 aligns across 9 bases. V lost 6 bases, J lost 7 bases, and 7 bases stayed unmatched. Looked up from germline, CDR1 is MDHEN and CDR2 is SYDVKM. This CDR3 has 14 amino acids. This chain's CDR3 is CASSSLQGANEQFF. As DNA, the CDR3 is TGTGCCAGCAGCTCCCTACAGGGGGCGAATGAGCAGTTCTTC.

There are many counts of this clonotype. The chain joins TRBV28 to TRBJ2-1, with a tentative D call TRBD1 (6 bases). Germline V gene data show CDR1 as MDHEN and CDR2 as SYDVKM. Trimming stripped 6 bases from V and 8 bases from J, with 11 bases between. This CDR3 comprises 12 residues. The CDR3 protein is CASRLNRDEQFF. The DNA for the CDR3 is TGTGCCAGCAGACTAAACAGGGATGAGCAGTTCTTC.

The chain has TRBV14 and TRBJ2-7; 7 bases agree with TRBD1. The CDR3 has 14 amino acids. V was pared by 5 bases and J by 2 bases, with 6 bases of the junction left unmatched. Germline loops: CDR1 SGHDN, CDR2 FVKESK. CDR3 amino acids: CASSYDRVPYEQYF. In DNA form, the CDR3 reads TGTGCCAGCAGCTATGACAGGGTGCCCTACGAGCAGTACTTC.

With respect to this clonotype: Sequence at one end of the junction differs from germline and may be a read error. J is TRBJ1-6 and V is TRBV2, with D possibly matching TRBD1 (5 bases). This CDR3 is built from 14 residues. CDR1 is SNHLY, CDR2 FYNNEI, per germline. For the CDR3, the DNA is TGTGCCTGCAGGTGGGGCCGACTGAATTCACCCCTCCACTTT. Protein: CACRWGRLNSPLHF.

This clonotype came up a few times. This chain connects TRBV28 to TRBJ1-2, with D unclear. Between the trimmed V and J ends, which lost 3 bases and 7 bases, there was a span of 15 bases. Germline V CDR1 and CDR2: MDHEN, SYDVKM. The CDR3 totals 14 residues. The CDR3 sequence is CASSFSVSSSGYTF. CDR3 DNA sequence: TGTGCCAGCAGTTTCTCCGTTTCGAGCTCTGGCTACACCTTC.

In this sample, this clonotype turned up a few times. The chain recombines TRBV2 with TRBJ1-1, with a weak D call TRBD1 (6 bases). The V and J ends lost 11 bases and 7 bases respectively, with 20 bases between them. CDR3 length: 13 amino acids. In germline, CDR1 is SNHLY, CDR2 FYNNEI. Written as DNA, the CDR3 is TGTGCCTCGGTTGTGGGGGCCTTTGGTGAAGCTTTCTTT. It encodes CASVVGAFGEAFF.

The chain recombines TRBV13 with TRBJ2-5; TRBD1 matches 8 bases. This CDR3 is built from 15 residues. Germline trimming cut 8 bases from V and 4 bases from J; bases unmatched to any gene: 12. Germline V gives CDR1 PRHDT, CDR2 FYEKMQ (reference sequence). The CDR3: CASSKGRGLVETQYF. In DNA, the CDR3 is TGTGCCAGCTCGAAGGGCAGGGGGCTAGTAGAGACCCAGTACTTC.

The chain employs TRBV10-3 and TRBJ2-3, with D tentatively TRBD1 or TRBD2 (6 bases each). V was trimmed by 6 bases and J by 1 base, leaving 17 bases between them. There are 16 residues in the CDR3. CDR1 is ENHRY and CDR2 is SYGVKD in the germline V gene. The CDR3 region is CAIRGGRGEGTDTQYF. The CDR3, as DNA: TGTGCCATCAGGGGAGGCAGGGGAGAAGGCACAGATACGCAGTATTTT.

This clonotype has a handful of counts. The rearrangement joins TRBV10-3 to TRBJ2-3, with TRBD2 matching 7 bases. Trimming at V came to 4 bases and at J to 0 bases, leaving 4 bases not matched to a gene. The CDR3 contains 15 residues. Per germline, CDR1 ENHRY and CDR2 SYGVKD. The CDR3 sequence: CAISGLAESTDTQYF. For the CDR3, the DNA is TGTGCCATCAGTGGTCTAGCGGAGAGCACAGATACGCAGTATTTT.

The sample holds a few counts of this clonotype. This rearrangement joins TRBV30 to TRBJ2-7; 7 bases are shared with TRBD1. Trimming removed 1 base from V and 2 bases from J; junction bases left unmatched: 2. This CDR3 region has 13 residues. Germline CDR1 is GTSNPN and CDR2 is SVGIG (reference sequence). In DNA form, the CDR3 reads TGTGCCTGGAGTGGACAGGGCGCCTACGAGCAGTACTTC. It encodes CAWSGQGAYEQYF.

This clonotype was detected a few times. The J gene is TRBJ1-2, the V gene TRBV7-2; D uncertain. In germline, CDR1 is SGHTA, CDR2 FQGNSA. The V end lost 4 bases, the J end lost 4 bases, and 13 bases lay between the germline ends. The CDR3 totals 14 residues. Written as DNA, the CDR3 is TGTGCCAGCAGCTCCCCTTTCTCGGGCTATGGCTACACCTTC. It translates to CASSSPFSGYGYTF.

Ten or more counts support this clonotype. This chain uses TRBV5-1 with TRBJ2-1; the D is unclear. In germline, CDR1 is SGHRS, CDR2 YFSETQ. The CDR3 is made up of 16 amino acids. Trimming removed 9 bases at V and 1 base at J, with 20 bases between. The CDR3 reads CATKPSRTLSYNEQFF. DNA for the CDR3: TGCGCCACCAAGCCCTCTAGAACCTTATCCTACAATGAGCAGTTCTTC.

This clonotype was seen a handful of times. This chain connects TRBV5-1 to TRBJ2-5; D is undetermined. The CDR3 is 13 residues long. CDR1 is SGHRS, CDR2 YFSETQ, per germline. Between the trimmed V and J ends, which lost 3 bases and 4 bases, there was a span of 10 bases. CDR3: CASSSAFGETQYF. CDR3 DNA: TGCGCCAGCAGCTCCGCCTTTGGAGAGACCCAGTACTTC.

This clonotype was counted once. The chain joins TRBV2 to TRBJ2-2; 8 bases are a match to TRBD2. The V gene end was trimmed by 6 bases and the J gene end by 7 bases; junction bases not matched to a gene: 10. This CDR3 has 15 residues. Germline CDR1 reads SNHLY; CDR2 reads FYNNEI. CDR3 in DNA: TGTGCCAGCAGGGTCAGCGGGAGCCGGGACGGGGAGCTGTTTTTT. Translated, it gives CASRVSGSRDGELFF. Looking up the rest from reference TRBV2 and TRBJ2-2 gives the full variable domain: EPEVTQTPSHQVTQMGQEVILRCVPISNHLYFYWYRQILGQKVEFLVSFYNNEISEKSEIFDDQFSVERPDGSNFTLKIRSTKLEDSAMYFCASRVSGSRDGELFFGEGSRLTVL.

In nucleotides, the CDR3 is TGTGCCAGTAGTCCCAACCCAGGGGGCGGATTAACAGATACGCAGTATTTT. Translating it yields CASSPNPGGGLTDTQYF. The chain employs TRBV19 and TRBJ2-3; 8 bases fit TRBD1. The J segment lost 3 bases and the V segment lost 5 bases, leaving 13 bases of the junction unmatched. Germline loops: CDR1 LNHDA, CDR2 SQIVND (reference sequence). The CDR3 loop spans 17 amino acids.